The next 2 T cell receptor beta chains were all read from a single sample in a study of Ad26.COV2.S vaccination and SARS-CoV-2 variants. The treatment is: roughly 19 received Ad26.COV2.S at low or high dose, single or two shots; 5 received placebo; per-sample allocation not given. It was on day 63 after the first vaccine or placebo injection that samples were taken. The protocol was immunoSEQ multiplex PCR, while the TCRdb copy is restricted to in-frame clones and leaves out a portion. Of about 280,000 clones detected, around 87% appear once; the ten largest clones hold approximately 3.3%. The sample in question was peripheral blood, obtained in a trial of Ad26.COV2.S vaccine versus placebo. The receptors were sampled from a person between 18 and 59 years old who received the Ad26.COV2.S COVID-19 vaccine or a placebo.

The chain links TRBV7-6 to TRBJ2-5, with D possibly being TRBD2 (7 bases). Germline-derived CDR1 and CDR2 are SGHVS and FNYEAQ. The CDR3 extends over 17 amino acids. V gave up 5 bases and J gave up 2 bases, with 21 bases separating them. The CDR3 spells CASSGSPTGREQETQYF. CDR3 nucleotide sequence: TGTGCCAGCAGCGGGAGCCCAACAGGGAGGGAGCAAGAGACCCAGTACTTC. The full variable domain, rest sourced from reference TRBV7-6 and TRBJ2-5, is GAGVSQSPRYKVTKRGQDVALRCDPISGHVSLYWYRQALGQGPEFLTYFNYEAQQDKSGLPNDRFSAERPEGSISTLTIQRTEQRDSAMYRCASSGSPTGREQETQYFGPGTRLLVL.

V usage is TRBV27 and J usage is TRBJ1-1, with TRBD1 matching over 8 bases. With V trimmed by 6 bases and J by 1 base, 10 bases remained unmatched. Per germline, CDR1 MNHEY and CDR2 SMNVEV (reference sequence). The CDR3 has 16 residues. The CDR3 here is CASSLSGQGENTEAFF. The CDR3 DNA is TGTGCCAGCAGCCTCTCCGGACAGGGCGAGAACACTGAAGCTTTCTTT.